This T cell receptor (beta chain) was sequenced during a study of T-cell memory formation after mild COVID-19. For the study at large: The two donors had largely donor-specific TCR clusters.

Employing constant-segment primers, 5'RACE generated TCR alpha and TCR beta cDNA libraries bearing sample barcodes and UMIs. TCRdb independently ran MiXCR on the 5' RACE reads; one entry per CDR3 protein. The table records approximately 290,000 distinct CDR3 sequences, under 8.5% of them present only once. Study-level findings and limits: Contracting clones localized mainly to CM and EM when CD4+ and mainly to EMRA when CD8+. Cross-reactive memory seemingly joined, as some responding clones were found in pre-infection memory.

The CDR3 has 13 residues. The germline V and J ends were trimmed by 4 bases and 9 bases, with 16 bases remaining between them. Germline V lookup: CDR1 DFQATT, CDR2 SNEGSKA (reference sequence). Concerning this clonotype itself: The antigen is unknown.

Sequenced input: PBMCs or a T cell subset sorted from them (not recorded which). The clonotype was recovered from a young man who had mild COVID-19 (a few samples of this study predate the infection). Cell type and time point are not known. The chain combines TRBV20-1 with TRBJ2-1; maybe TRBD2 (5 bases). The DNA of the CDR3 is TGCAGTGCTAAAGTCCCCAACGGGGTTGAGCAGTTCTTC. Translated: CSAKVPNGVEQFF.